This T cell receptor (beta chain) appears in the sequencing data of a study of cytomegalovirus exposure and HLA in healthy donors. Overall study context: From HLA-typed donors, an early data release held some 80 million unique TCRs. Study outcomes and limitations: Sequence variants that were highly shared formed a cluster that was likely a sequencing artifact.

From germline, CDR1 is MNHEY and CDR2 SVGAGI. V trimming: 6 bases; J trimming: 5 bases; junction bases outside the gene matches: 1. The CDR3 is 13 amino acids. The primer mix had 60 Vbeta and 13 Jbeta primers. The repertoire was sequenced with immunoSEQ multiplex PCR; TCRdb's copy has only in-frame clones and lacks some. The sample shows 150,000 to 200,000 clones, 70% to 80% of them seen only once. Turning to this clone: Its antigen remains unidentified.

The sequencing sample was made of PBMCs. The source is a man younger than 35 in good health and CMV-seronegative. The chain has TRBV6-5 and TRBJ2-6; 7 bases match TRBD1. The CDR3 DNA reads TGTGCCAGCAGACAGGGGAGGGCCAACGTCCTGACTTTC. Protein sequence: CASRQGRANVLTF.